The T cell receptor (beta chain) described here comes from a study of response to subunit inactivated influenza vaccine listed by TCRdb under 2018. With respect to the entire study: To follow how T cells responded to a trivalent subunit inactivated influenza vaccine, the researchers relied on deep quantitative profiling of the T cell receptor repertoire. Findings and caveats that apply to the study as a whole: It was suggested by the authors that each seasonal influenza vaccination may recruit only a limited number of new T cells.

The CDR3 sequence holds 15 residues, the cysteine and phenylalanine included. The entry retains the CDR3 DNA only, 45 bases that are in frame from base 1. The V end loses 0 bases and the J end loses 0 bases, and a stretch of 10 bases separates them. Taken from the germline V gene, the CDR1 and CDR2 loops are SGHDT and YYEEEE. The table lists this clonotype with many counts. Its binding antigen is unknown. No much larger clone exists at a distance of one base, and base qualities are not known. Library method: RT-PCR. Sequencing was performed on an Illumina HiSeq 2500. TCRdb reworked the public reads: Q25 trimming with fastp, MiXCR clone assembly, productive beta chains retained. Every distinct CDR3 protein forms one entry, paired with its most common genes and DNA. The sample has about 780,000 distinct CDR3 sequences on record, approximately 18% of them singletons. Around 9.9% of the sample goes to the ten largest clones.

The sequence links TRBV5-6 to TRBJ2-7, and perhaps TRBD1 as D gene, on 6 matching bases. This sequence originates from a man in his fifties or sixties who received an inactivated influenza vaccine. Donor details come from another sample of the same person, matched by shared clones. The sequencing here drew on PBMCs from blood, taken about 5 days after vaccination. The CDR3 reads as follows: CASSLVGTTSYEQYF. The DNA sequence is as follows: TGTGCCAGCAGCTTGGTGGGGACAACCTCCTACGAGCAGTACTTC.